This T cell receptor beta chain derives from a study of shared T cell receptors in the human thymus. CDR1 is SGHTA and CDR2 is FQGTGA in the germline V gene. The CDR3 covers 14 residues. Trimming took off 5 bases at V and 7 bases at J, with 15 bases between the two ends. The assay was immunoSEQ multiplex PCR, and TCRdb's table has in-frame clones only and misses some. The sample comprises a few hundred thousand clones, around 95% of which are singletons, and approximately 0.02% rests with the top ten. This clonotype originated in a human donor. The sequenced sample was thymocytes. The chain employs TRBV7-3 and TRBJ2-1; D unresolved. The CDR3 here is CASSPNPKANEQFF. In nucleotides, the CDR3 is TGTGCCAGCAGCCCGAACCCTAAAGCGAATGAGCAGTTCTTC.